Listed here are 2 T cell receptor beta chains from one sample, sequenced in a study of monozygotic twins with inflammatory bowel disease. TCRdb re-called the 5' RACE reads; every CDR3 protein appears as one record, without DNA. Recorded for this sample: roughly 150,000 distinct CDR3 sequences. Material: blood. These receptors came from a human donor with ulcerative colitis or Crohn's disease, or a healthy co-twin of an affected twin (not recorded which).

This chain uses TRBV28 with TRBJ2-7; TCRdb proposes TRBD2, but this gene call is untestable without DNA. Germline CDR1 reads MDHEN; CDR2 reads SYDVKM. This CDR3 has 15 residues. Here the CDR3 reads CASSSWTSGKNEQYF.

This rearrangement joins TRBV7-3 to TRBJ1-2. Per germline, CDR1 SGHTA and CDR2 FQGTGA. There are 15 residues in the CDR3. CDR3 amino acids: CASSPHPAINYGYTF.